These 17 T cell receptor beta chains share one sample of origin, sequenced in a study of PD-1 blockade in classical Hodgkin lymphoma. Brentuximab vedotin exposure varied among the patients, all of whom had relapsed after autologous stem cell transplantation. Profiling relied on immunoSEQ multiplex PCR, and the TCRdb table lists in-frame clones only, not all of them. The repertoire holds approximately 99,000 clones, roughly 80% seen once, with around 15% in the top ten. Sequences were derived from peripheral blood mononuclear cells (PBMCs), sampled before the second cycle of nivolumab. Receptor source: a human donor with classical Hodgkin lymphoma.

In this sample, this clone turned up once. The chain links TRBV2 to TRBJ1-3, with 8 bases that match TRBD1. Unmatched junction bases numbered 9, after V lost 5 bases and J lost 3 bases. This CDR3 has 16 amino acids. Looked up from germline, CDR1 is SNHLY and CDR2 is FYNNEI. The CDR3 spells CASSPDRASLGNTIYF. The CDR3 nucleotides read TGTGCCAGCAGTCCGGACAGGGCATCACTTGGAAACACCATATATTTT. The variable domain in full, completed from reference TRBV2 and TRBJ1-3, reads EPEVTQTPSHQVTQMGQEVILRCVPISNHLYFYWYRQILGQKVEFLVSFYNNEISEKSEIFDDQFSVERPDGSNFTLKIRSTKLEDSAMYFCASSPDRASLGNTIYFGEGSWLTVV.

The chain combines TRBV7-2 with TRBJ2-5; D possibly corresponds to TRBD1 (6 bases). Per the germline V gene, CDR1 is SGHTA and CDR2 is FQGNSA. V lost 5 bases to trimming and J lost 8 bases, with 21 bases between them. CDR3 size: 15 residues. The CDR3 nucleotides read TGTGCCAGCAGCATAACAACGGGACACGGAAACACCCAGTACTTC. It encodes CASSITTGHGNTQYF.

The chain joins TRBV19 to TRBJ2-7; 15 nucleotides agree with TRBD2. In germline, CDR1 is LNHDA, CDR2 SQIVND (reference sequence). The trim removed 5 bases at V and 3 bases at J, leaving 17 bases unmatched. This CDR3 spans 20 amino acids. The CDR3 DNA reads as TGTGCCAGTAGTCGAACGACGGGACTAGCGGGAGGATCACAACTCTACGAGCAGTACTTC. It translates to CASSRTTGLAGGSQLYEQYF.

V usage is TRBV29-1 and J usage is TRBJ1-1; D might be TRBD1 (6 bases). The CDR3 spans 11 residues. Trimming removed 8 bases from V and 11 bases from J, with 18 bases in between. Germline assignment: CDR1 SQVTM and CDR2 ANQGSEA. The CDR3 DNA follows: TGCAGCTCCCTCGAGGGGGATCGGGCTTTCTTT. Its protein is CSSLEGDRAFF.

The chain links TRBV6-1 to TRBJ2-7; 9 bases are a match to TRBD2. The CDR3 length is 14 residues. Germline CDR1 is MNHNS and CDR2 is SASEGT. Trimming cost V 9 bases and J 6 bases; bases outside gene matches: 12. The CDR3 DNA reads TGTGCCAGTAGTCTAGCGGGATCCCTTGGCGAGCAGTACTTC. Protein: CASSLAGSLGEQYF.

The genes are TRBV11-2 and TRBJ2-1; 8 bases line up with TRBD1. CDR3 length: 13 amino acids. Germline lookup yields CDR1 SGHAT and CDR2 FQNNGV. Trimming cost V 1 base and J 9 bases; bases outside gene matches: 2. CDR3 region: CASSLGRGREQFF. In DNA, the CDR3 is TGTGCCAGCAGCTTAGGCAGGGGGCGTGAGCAGTTCTTC.

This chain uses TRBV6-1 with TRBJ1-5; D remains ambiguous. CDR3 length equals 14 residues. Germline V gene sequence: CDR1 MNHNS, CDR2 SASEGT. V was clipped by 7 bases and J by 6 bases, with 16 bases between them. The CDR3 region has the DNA TGTGCCAGCACCCCGACCGGGGTAAGTCAGCCCCAGCATTTT. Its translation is CASTPTGVSQPQHF.

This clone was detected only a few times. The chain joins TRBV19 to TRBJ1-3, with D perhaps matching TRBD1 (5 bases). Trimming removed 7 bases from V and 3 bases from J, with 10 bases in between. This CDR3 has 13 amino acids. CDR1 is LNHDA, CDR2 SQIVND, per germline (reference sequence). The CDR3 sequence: CASINRNGNTIYF. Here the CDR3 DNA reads TGTGCCAGTATAAACAGGAATGGAAACACCATATATTTT. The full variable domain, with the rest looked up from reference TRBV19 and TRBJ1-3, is DGGITQSPKYLFRKEGQNVTLSCEQNLNHDAMYWYRQDPGQGLRLIYYSQIVNDFQKGDIAEGYSVSREKKESFPLTVTSAQKNPTAFYLCASINRNGNTIYFGEGSWLTVV.

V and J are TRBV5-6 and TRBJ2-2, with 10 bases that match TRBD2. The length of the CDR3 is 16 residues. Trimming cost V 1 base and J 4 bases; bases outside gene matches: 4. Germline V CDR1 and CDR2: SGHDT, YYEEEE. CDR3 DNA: TGTGCCAGCAGCTTGCCCCTAGCGGGAGCCACCGGGGAGCTGTTTTTT. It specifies CASSLPLAGATGELFF. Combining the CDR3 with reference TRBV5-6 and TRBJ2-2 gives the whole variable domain DAGVTQSPTHLIKTRGQQVTLRCSPKSGHDTVSWYQQALGQGPQFIFQYYEEEERQRGNFPDRFSGHQFPNYSSELNVNALLLGDSALYLCASSLPLAGATGELFFGEGSRLTVL.

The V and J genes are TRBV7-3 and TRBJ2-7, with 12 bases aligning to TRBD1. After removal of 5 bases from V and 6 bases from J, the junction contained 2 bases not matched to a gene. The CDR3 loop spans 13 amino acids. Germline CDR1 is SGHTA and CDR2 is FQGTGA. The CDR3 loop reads CASSPGQGAEQYF. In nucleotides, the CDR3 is TGTGCCAGCAGCCCGGGACAGGGGGCCGAGCAGTACTTC.

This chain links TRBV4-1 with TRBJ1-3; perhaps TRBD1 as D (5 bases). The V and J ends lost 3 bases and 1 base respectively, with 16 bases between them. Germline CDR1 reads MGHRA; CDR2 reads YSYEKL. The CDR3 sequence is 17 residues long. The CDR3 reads CASSHLGRGGSGNTIYF. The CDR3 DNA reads TGCGCCAGCAGCCATCTAGGGCGCGGGGGATCTGGAAACACCATATATTTT.

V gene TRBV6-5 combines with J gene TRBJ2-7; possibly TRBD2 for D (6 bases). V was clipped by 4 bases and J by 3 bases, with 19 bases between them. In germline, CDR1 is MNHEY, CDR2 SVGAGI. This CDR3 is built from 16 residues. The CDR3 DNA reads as TGTGCCAGCAGTTCCTTATCGGCGGGGCCGGGCTACGAGCAGTACTTC. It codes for CASSSLSAGPGYEQYF.

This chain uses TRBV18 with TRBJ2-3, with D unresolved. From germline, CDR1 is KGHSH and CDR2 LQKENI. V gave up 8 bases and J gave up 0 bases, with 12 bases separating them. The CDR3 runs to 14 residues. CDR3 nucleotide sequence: TGTGCCAGCCCACTGACTGGTAGCACAGATACGCAGTATTTT. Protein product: CASPLTGSTDTQYF.

CDR3 residues: CASSRTSGNSYNEQFF. In nucleotides, the CDR3 is TGTGCCAGTAGTAGGACTAGCGGGAACTCCTACAATGAGCAGTTCTTC. This rearrangement joins TRBV19 to TRBJ2-1; 12 nucleotides match TRBD2. J gave up 0 bases and V 4 bases, and 1 base lay outside the gene matches. From germline, CDR1 is LNHDA and CDR2 SQIVND (reference sequence). There are 16 residues in the CDR3.

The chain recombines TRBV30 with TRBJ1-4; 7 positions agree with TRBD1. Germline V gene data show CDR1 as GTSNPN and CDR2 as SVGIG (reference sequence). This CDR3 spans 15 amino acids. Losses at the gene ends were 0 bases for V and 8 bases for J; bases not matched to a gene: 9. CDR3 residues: CAWSVGGQRPEKLFF. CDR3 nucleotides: TGTGCCTGGAGTGTAGGGGGACAGCGACCGGAAAAACTGTTTTTT.

The CDR3 DNA sequence: TGCGCCAGCAGCTTGACAGAAGCTAATGAAAAACTGTTTTTT. Translated: CASSLTEANEKLFF. V and J are TRBV5-1 and TRBJ1-4; D remains ambiguous. The length of the CDR3 is 14 residues. Germline V gene data show CDR1 as SGHRS and CDR2 as YFSETQ. The V gene lost 1 base and the J gene lost 3 bases, with 7 bases spanning the gap.

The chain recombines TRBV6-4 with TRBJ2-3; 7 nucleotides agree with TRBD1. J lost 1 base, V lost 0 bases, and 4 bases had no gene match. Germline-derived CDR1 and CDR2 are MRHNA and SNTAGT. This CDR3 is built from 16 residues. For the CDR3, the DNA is TGTGCCAGCAGTGACTCAAGGGGGCCAGGCACAGATACGCAGTATTTT. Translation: CASSDSRGPGTDTQYF.